These T cell receptor beta chains were read from a single sample in a study of T cell responses to AZD1222 COVID-19 vaccine. The protocol was immunoSEQ multiplex PCR, while the TCRdb copy is restricted to in-frame clones and leaves out a portion. Of 75,000 to 90,000 clones listed, around 93% were seen once; the top ten hold less than 35%. This specimen consisted of peripheral blood, obtained 28 days after the second AZD1222 dose. Every receptor here comes from an adult who received the AZD1222 COVID-19 vaccine. CDR3s include the opening cysteine and the closing phenylalanine or tryptophan. A D gene is named only where the DNA matches it firmly. Only some rows state a clone size, as once, few, many or a class for expanded clones.

d_gene,v_gene,abundance,j_gene,len,CDR3aa,CDR3nt
-,TRBV6-5,-,TRBJ2-7,14,CASSLGQGSYEQYF,TGTGCCAGCAGCCTAGGGCAAGGGTCCTACGAGCAGTACTTC
TRBD2,TRBV5-1,-,TRBJ2-7,15,CASSHPTSGIYEQYF,TGCGCCAGCAGCCACCCGACTAGCGGGATCTACGAGCAGTACTTC
-,TRBV28,-,TRBJ1-5,12,CASDGSNQPQHF,TGTGCCAGCGATGGTAGCAATCAGCCCCAGCATTTT
-,TRBV4-1,-,TRBJ1-5,12,CASSQAGQPQHF,TGCGCCAGCAGCCAAGCAGGGCAGCCCCAGCATTTT
TRBD1,TRBV5-6,-,TRBJ2-7,14,CASSLAVTGREQYF,TGTGCCAGCAGCTTGGCGGTGACAGGGCGGGAGCAGTACTTC
TRBD1,TRBV6-4,-,TRBJ2-2,14,CASSDTGAAGELFF,TGTGCCAGCAGCGATACAGGGGCGGCCGGGGAGCTGTTTTTT
-,TRBV19,-,TRBJ2-3,16,CASSMGTPGGTDTQYF,TGTGCCAGTAGTATGGGGACTCCCGGGGGCACAGATACGCAGTATTTT
TRBD1,TRBV20-1,-,TRBJ2-2,15,CSASHRDRNTGELFF,TGCAGTGCTAGTCACCGGGACAGGAACACCGGGGAGCTGTTTTTT
TRBD2,TRBV2,-,TRBJ2-1,15,CASSGSSGSYNEQFF,TGTGCCAGCAGTGGGAGTAGCGGGAGTTACAATGAGCAGTTCTTC
-,TRBV28,-,TRBJ2-1,11,CASSFNNEQFF,TGTGCCAGCAGTTTTAACAATGAGCAGTTCTTC
TRBD1,TRBV5-4,-,TRBJ1-6,17,CASSYIWTGGHGSPLHF,TGTGCCAGCAGCTATATATGGACAGGGGGCCATGGTTCACCCCTCCACTTT
-,TRBV6-1,few,TRBJ1-5,12,CASSEGLLAQHF,TGTGCCAGCAGTGAAGGCCTTTTGGCCCAGCATTTT
TRBD2,TRBV12-5,-,TRBJ2-1,16,CASGFVIEGGPNEQFF,TGTGCTAGTGGTTTTGTCATTGAGGGAGGGCCGAATGAGCAGTTCTTC
TRBD1,TRBV5-1,-,TRBJ1-2,15,CASSPGTVEGYGYTF,TGCGCCAGCAGCCCCGGGACAGTGGAGGGGTATGGCTACACCTTC
-,TRBV4-2,-,TRBJ2-7,15,CASSQGPGAPYEQYF,TGTGCCAGCAGCCAAGGCCCAGGGGCCCCCTACGAGCAGTACTTC
-,TRBV3-1/TRBV3-2,-,TRBJ2-7,14,CASSQGQASYEQYF,TGTGCCAGCAGCCAAGGACAAGCATCCTACGAGCAGTACTTC
TRBD1,TRBV27,-,TRBJ2-1,19,CASSLSHYPGQGSYNEQFF,TGTGCCAGCAGTTTATCCCACTACCCCGGACAGGGTTCCTACAATGAGCAGTTCTTC
-,TRBV4-3,once,TRBJ2-2,17,CASSQEAGGLSTGELFF,TGCGCCAGCAGCCAAGAAGCAGGGGGGCTAAGCACCGGGGAGCTGTTTTTT
-,TRBV12-1,-,TRBJ2-2,14,CAPKLGTNTGELFF,TGTGCCCCGAAATTGGGGACAAACACCGGGGAGCTGTTTTTT
-,TRBV11-2,-,TRBJ1-6,15,CASSLAGRGNSPLHF,TGTGCCAGCAGCTTAGCGGGCAGGGGAAATTCACCCCTCCACTTT
-,TRBV19,-,TRBJ1-3,15,CASSIRRDSGNTIYF,TGTGCCAGTAGTATTCGACGGGACTCTGGAAACACCATATATTTT
-,TRBV28,-,TRBJ1-4,15,CASSMGQGKNEKLFF,TGTGCCAGCAGTATGGGCCAGGGAAAAAATGAAAAACTGTTTTTT
TRBD2,TRBV5-1,-,TRBJ2-1,18,CASSLETSGQASYNEQFF,TGCGCCAGCAGCTTGGAGACTAGCGGGCAAGCCTCCTACAATGAGCAGTTCTTC
TRBD1,TRBV28,-,TRBJ1-4,15,CASRELTGPNEKLFF,TGTGCCAGCAGGGAACTGACAGGGCCAAATGAAAAACTGTTTTTT
-,TRBV3-1/TRBV3-2,-,TRBJ1-1,15,CASSQGGTSNTEAFF,TGTGCCAGCAGCCAAGGTGGGACGTCGAACACTGAAGCTTTCTTT
-,TRBV30,-,TRBJ1-4,13,CAWSRDPLEKLFF,TGTGCCTGGTCGAGGGACCCTCTTGAAAAACTGTTTTTT
TRBD2,TRBV6-5,-,TRBJ2-7,15,CASRSETSGRPRRYF,TGTGCCAGCCGTTCGGAGACTAGCGGGAGGCCACGGCGGTACTTC
-,TRBV2,few,TRBJ2-6,17,CASSEGGSSSGANVLTF,TGTGCCAGCAGTGAAGGCGGGTCGAGCTCTGGGGCCAACGTCCTGACTTTC
TRBD2,TRBV5-1,-,TRBJ2-2,15,CASSFTGGDTGELFF,TGCGCCAGCAGCTTCACGGGAGGGGACACCGGGGAGCTGTTTTTT
-,TRBV19,-,TRBJ2-1,16,CASSYREQSPYNEQFF,TGTGCCAGTTCTTACCGGGAGCAGAGCCCCTACAATGAGCAGTTCTTC
-,TRBV24-1,-,TRBJ1-5,12,CATSDLGQPQHF,TGTGCCACCAGTGATCTAGGGCAGCCCCAGCATTTT
-,TRBV7-9,-,TRBJ1-5,14,CASSTRLTNQPQHF,TGTGCCAGCAGCACACGCCTTACCAATCAGCCCCAGCATTTT
TRBD1,TRBV7-9,-,TRBJ1-1,15,CASSIQQGAETEAFF,TGTGCCAGCAGCATACAACAGGGGGCGGAAACTGAAGCTTTCTTT
-,TRBV30,-,TRBJ2-5,15,CAWSPPPGLQETQYF,TGTGCCTGGAGTCCTCCCCCGGGGCTTCAAGAGACCCAGTACTTC
-,TRBV7-2,-,TRBJ2-7,14,CASSLIQSSYEQYF,TGTGCCAGCAGCTTAATCCAGAGCTCCTACGAGCAGTACTTC
TRBD2,TRBV6-5,-,TRBJ2-7,16,CASSLPRGSGRYEQYF,TGTGCCAGCAGTTTGCCCCGCGGGAGCGGCCGCTACGAGCAGTACTTC
TRBD1,TRBV4-1,few,TRBJ2-3,13,CASSLDRVGTQYF,TGCGCCAGCAGCCTTGACAGGGTGGGTACGCAGTATTTT
-,TRBV7-9,-,TRBJ2-5,11,CASRREETQYF,TGTGCCAGCAGGCGAGAGGAGACCCAGTACTTC
TRBD1,TRBV19,-,TRBJ2-1,12,CASSDRGNEQFF,TGTGCCAGTAGTGACAGGGGCAATGAGCAGTTCTTC
-,TRBV9,-,TRBJ1-2,15,CASSVGGRGDYGYTF,TGTGCCAGCAGCGTAGGTGGCAGGGGTGACTATGGCTACACCTTC
TRBD2,TRBV9,-,TRBJ2-1,16,CASSGRLAGGSDEQFF,TGTGCCAGCAGCGGGAGACTAGCGGGAGGCTCCGATGAGCAGTTCTTC
-,TRBV19,-,TRBJ2-2,14,CASSMGRNTGELFF,TGTGCCAGTAGTATGGGACGGAACACCGGGGAGCTGTTTTTT